This T cell receptor beta chain was observed in a study of T cell changes during pregnancy in multiple sclerosis. Produced via immunoSEQ multiplex PCR; TCRdb's table is partial and in-frame only. The sample lists 75,000 to 100,000 clones; about 91% were seen once. V dropped 4 bases and J dropped 0 bases, with 13 bases sitting between them. The CDR3 totals 16 residues. Germline-derived CDR1 and CDR2 are LNHDA and SQIVND (reference sequence). This receptor was taken from a female donor in good health, enrolled as a control in a pregnancy study. Sequenced material: peripheral blood, taken after pregnancy. The chain carries TRBV19 and TRBJ1-3, with D tentatively TRBD1 (6 bases). CDR3 protein: CASSREGVFSGNTIYF. As DNA, the CDR3 is TGTGCCAGTAGTAGGGAGGGGGTGTTCTCTGGAAACACCATATATTTT. The entire variable domain, with the rest obtained from reference TRBV19 and TRBJ1-3, is as follows: DGGITQSPKYLFRKEGQNVTLSCEQNLNHDAMYWYRQDPGQGLRLIYYSQIVNDFQKGDIAEGYSVSREKKESFPLTVTSAQKNPTAFYLCASSREGVFSGNTIYFGEGSWLTVV.